A selection of T cell receptor beta chains follows, all from one sample in a study of blood T cells in healthy people across ages. From the 5' RACE reads, TCRdb called clonotypes with MiXCR, one entry per CDR3 protein. The sample holds nearly 1 million distinct CDR3 sequences, roughly 51% seen once. The sequencing input was blood. These receptors originate from a woman aged 60-70 years in good health. The CDR3 runs from the conserved cysteine through the conserved F or W. The order of the fields is V gene, J gene, CDR3 protein.

TRBV6-1	TRBJ2-3	CASNLRLAGNTDTQYF
TRBV5-6	TRBJ1-2	CASSPFRQGESDYTF
TRBV2	-	CASSEQGHNYEQYF
TRBV7-9	TRBJ2-5	CASSGMGETQYF
TRBV4-2	TRBJ2-6	CASRQGYGANVLTF
TRBV6-2/TRBV6-3	TRBJ2-1	CASSYSLREGMFF
TRBV9	-	CASSGGTYETQYF
TRBV7-2	-	CASSPKFGAETQYF
TRBV6-5	TRBJ2-7	CASSYSKFWDGYEQYF
TRBV5-1	TRBJ2-5	CASSLRELWETQYF
TRBV5-1	TRBJ2-3	CASSSQPASTDTQYF
TRBV24-1	TRBJ2-3	CATSAFRGDTQYF
TRBV2	TRBJ2-3	CASSPGHVDPTQYF
TRBV15	TRBJ2-1	CATSRTRDEQFF
TRBV10-3	TRBJ2-5	CAISMGLAEETQYF
TRBV29-1	TRBJ2-1	CSVVVASSYNEQFF
TRBV7-9	-	CASKYTGGSYEQYF
TRBV28	TRBJ2-1	CASSLDVTEQFF
TRBV2	TRBJ2-7	CASTGDSQYEQYF
TRBV30	TRBJ1-6	CAWSSRQGKTPLHF
TRBV20-1	TRBJ2-3	CSAKGQNTDTQYF
TRBV10-3	TRBJ1-1	CAISGVAQGATEAFF
TRBV28	TRBJ2-3	CASTWLAGGDTQYF
TRBV4-1	TRBJ2-1	CASKAGAGGLNEQFF
TRBV3-1	TRBJ2-3	CASSQVGGAETQYF
TRBV20-1	TRBJ2-7	CSAPLRAGAINEQYF
TRBV12-3/TRBV12-4	TRBJ2-7	CASSLSSRGSYEQYF
TRBV11-3	TRBJ2-7	CASSQTRLPYEQYF
TRBV27	TRBJ2-7	CASSAGLALYEQYF
TRBV20-1	TRBJ2-3	CSARDTQYF
TRBV28	TRBJ2-7	CASSLTGTGNEQYF
TRBV28	-	CASSSDGWNIQYF
TRBV27	TRBJ1-4	CASSPYRGLHEKLFF
TRBV20-1	TRBJ2-5	CSTHGREETQYF
TRBV4-1	TRBJ2-3	CASRRGDTDTQYF
TRBV4-1	TRBJ1-6	CASSLRPGVRNSPLHF
TRBV7-2	TRBJ2-7	CASSLNLYEQYF
TRBV12-3/TRBV12-4	TRBJ1-6	CASSLETGGTYNSPLHF
TRBV5-1	TRBJ2-4	CANPRDRQGQNIQYF
TRBV5-1	TRBJ2-7	CASSLRGFDEQYF
TRBV7-8	TRBJ2-3	CASSNIAQYF
TRBV27	TRBJ2-7	CASSSYPPYEQYF
TRBV7-2	TRBJ2-7	CASSPTLQGADYEQYF
TRBV7-9	TRBJ2-5	CASSTTGQGWRSQETQYF
TRBV2	TRBJ1-2	CASSERQGDVGGYTF
TRBV29-1	TRBJ2-5	CSAAGGSGTDEQYF
TRBV7-2	TRBJ1-5	CASSYGQNSNQPQHF
TRBV20-1	TRBJ2-7	CSAAFRDRGYEQYF
TRBV5-1	TRBJ2-7	CASSVSGTRGYEQYF
TRBV20-1	TRBJ2-7	CSAPGLAGGVSYEQYF
TRBV20-1	TRBJ1-6	CSASTDRESDSPLHF
TRBV4-1	TRBJ1-2	CASSQRRGTGSQPISYYGYTF
TRBV12-3/TRBV12-4	TRBJ1-1	CASRGNLGNTEAFF
TRBV6-6	TRBJ1-5	CAGSYEGHSNQPQHF
TRBV29-1	TRBJ2-5	CSGRVTQETQYF